One and the same sample provided the 13 T cell receptor beta chains below, sequenced in a study of sequential checkpoint blockade in melanoma (dated by TCRdb to between 2017 and 2020). Libraries were prepared through the immunoSEQ multiplex PCR assay. TCRdb re-hosts the immuneACCESS table, in-frame sequences only. Its copies lack some clones; in the studies checked, an unresolved V gene accounts for under half of them, and the cause for the rest is not known. Recorded for this sample are around 180 clones; roughly 21% of them occurred a single time. The ten largest clones represent around a third of the sample. This specimen's treatment or condition label, interpreted: randomized to nivolumab then ipilimumab (arm A) or the reverse (arm B). Sequencing was performed on tumor tissue (inferred from file names), taken from a patient given nivolumab and ipilimumab in sequence. The receptor set was obtained from a human donor with melanoma.

This clone was recorded once. This chain links TRBV29-1 with TRBJ1-3, with D maybe TRBD1 (5 bases). Per the germline V gene, CDR1 is SQVTM and CDR2 is ANQGSEA. V shed 4 bases and J shed 8 bases, with 21 bases lying between them. The CDR3 spans 15 residues. The chain's CDR3 is CSVALGQGMSHTIYF. The CDR3 coding sequence is TGCAGCGTTGCCCTAGGGCAGGGAATGAGCCACACCATATATTTT. The whole variable domain, remainder taken from reference TRBV29-1 and TRBJ1-3, is SAVISQKPSRDICQRGTSLTIQCQVDSQVTMMFWYRQQPGQSLTLIATANQGSEATYESGFVIDKFPISRPNLTFSTLTVSNMSPEDSSIYLCSVALGQGMSHTIYFGEGSWLTVV.

This clone was detected once. The CDR3 reads CASSTPGLSYEQYF. The CDR3 nucleotides read TGTGCCAGTAGTACCCCGGGACTATCATACGAGCAGTACTTC. The chain recombines TRBV19 with TRBJ2-7; 7 bases match TRBD2. The CDR3 spans 14 residues. Germline values: CDR1 LNHDA, CDR2 SQIVND (reference sequence). V shed 4 bases and J 4 bases; nucleotides not matched to a gene: 7.

The V call is TRBV18, the J call TRBJ2-3, with TRBD1 identical over 9 bases. The CDR3 spans 18 residues. J lost 5 bases, V lost 2 bases, and 14 bases had no gene match. The V gene's germline CDR1 is KGHSH and CDR2 LQKENI. The CDR3 nucleotides are TGTGCCAGCTCACCAAAGGGGACAGGGCCTTTATCGCGAGATACGCAGTATTTT. This codes for CASSPKGTGPLSRDTQYF. Complete variable domain (other parts from reference TRBV18 and TRBJ2-3): NAGVMQNPRHLVRRRGQEARLRCSPMKGHSHVYWYRQLPEEGLKFMVYLQKENIIDESGMPKERFSAEFPKEGPSILRIQQVVRGDSAAYFCASSPKGTGPLSRDTQYFGPGTRLTVL.

CDR3 protein: CASSLGRSTDTQYF. The CDR3 DNA is TGTGCCAGCAGCCTAGGGCGGAGCACAGATACGCAGTATTTT. The chain links TRBV11-3 to TRBJ2-3; no clear D. The CDR3 runs 14 residues. Trimming pared 5 bases from V and 0 bases from J, leaving 9 bases between. CDR1 and CDR2 (germline): SGHNT, YENEEA. The full variable domain, with the rest looked up from reference TRBV11-3 and TRBJ2-3, is EAGVVQSPRYKIIEKKQPVAFWCNPISGHNTLYWYLQNLGQGPELLIRYENEEAVDDSQLPKDRFSAERLKGVDSTLKIQPAELGDSAVYLCASSLGRSTDTQYFGPGTRLTVL.

The chain employs TRBV29-1 and TRBJ2-2, with D maybe TRBD1 (6 bases). Deletions cut 6 bases from V and 2 bases from J, with 10 bases between. This CDR3 has 13 residues. CDR1 and CDR2 from the germline V gene are SQVTM and ANQGSEA. CDR3 nucleotides: TGCAGCGTCTGGACAGCTAACACCGGGGAGCTGTTTTTT. As protein: CSVWTANTGELFF.

This clone qualifies as medium-sized (0.01 to 0.1%). This chain links TRBV11-3 with TRBJ2-3, with D possibly being TRBD1 (6 bases). Germline V CDR1 and CDR2: SGHNT, YENEEA. Trimming pared 3 bases from V and 0 bases from J, leaving 7 bases between. The CDR3 has 14 residues. DNA of the CDR3: TGTGCCAGCAGCTTGGGACATAGCACAGATACGCAGTATTTT. Translation gives CASSLGHSTDTQYF.

The rearrangement joins TRBV5-1 to TRBJ2-1, with 12 nucleotides matching TRBD2. Germline V gene sequence: CDR1 SGHRS, CDR2 YFSETQ. The CDR3 covers 20 residues. V gave up 0 bases and J gave up 4 bases; unmatched junction bases: 14. The CDR3 DNA reads as TGCGCCAGCAGCTTGGGAACTAGCGGGAGGCCCTACTGGCTATACAATGAGCAGTTCTTC. Its protein product is CASSLGTSGRPYWLYNEQFF.

The V call is TRBV6-8, the J call TRBJ2-3; D remains ambiguous. The CDR3 is 13 residues long. V was cut by 4 bases and J by 1 base, with 6 bases left in between. Germline V gene data show CDR1 as MNHGY and CDR2 as SAAAGT. CDR3: CASSFFGTDTQYF. CDR3 nucleotides: TGTGCCAGCAGTTTTTTCGGCACAGATACGCAGTATTTT.

Within the sample, this clone is medium-sized. The chain is built from TRBV11-3 and TRBJ2-7; 9 bases line up with TRBD1. Germline V gene lookup returns CDR1 SGHNT and CDR2 YENEEA. This CDR3 comprises 15 residues. Losses at the gene ends were 6 bases for V and 7 bases for J; bases not matched to a gene: 13. The CDR3 DNA sequence: TGTGCCAGCAGTCATTGGAGACAGGGGGGCAGTGAGCAGTACTTC. Translation gives CASSHWRQGGSEQYF.

The rearrangement joins TRBV14 to TRBJ2-1, with TRBD2 matching 12 bases. Germline CDR1 SGHDN, CDR2 FVKESK. The CDR3 sequence is 15 residues long. V dropped 4 bases and J dropped 10; count of bases not matched to a gene: 8. The CDR3 protein is CASSPPSGGAEEQFF. Here the CDR3 DNA reads TGTGCCAGCAGCCCCCCTAGCGGGGGGGCCGAAGAGCAGTTCTTC.

The rearrangement links TRBV19 to TRBJ2-5; D is uncertain. In germline, CDR1 is LNHDA, CDR2 SQIVND (reference sequence). V was cut by 6 bases and J by 5 bases, with 16 bases left in between. CDR3 size: 14 residues. CDR3 nucleotides: TGTGCCAGTAGAGAAGGAACGGGTTCCGAGACCCAGTACTTC. Translation gives CASREGTGSETQYF.

The chain is built from TRBV6-8 and TRBJ1-2; D not certain. Deletions cut 2 bases from V and 0 bases from J, with 13 bases between. Looked up from germline, CDR1 is MNHGY and CDR2 is SAAAGT. CDR3 length equals 16 residues. In DNA, the CDR3 is TGTGCCAGCAGTTACCCGGCCCCAACTACTAACTATGGCTACACCTTC. Encoded protein: CASSYPAPTTNYGYTF.

The rearrangement joins TRBV12-5 to TRBJ2-1, with 10 positions matching TRBD2. Germline CDR1 reads LGHNT; CDR2 reads FRNRAP. This CDR3 is 15 amino acids long. CDR3 protein: CASNLLAGMGGEQFF. The CDR3 DNA reads as TGTGCCAGCAACCTACTAGCGGGGATGGGAGGTGAGCAGTTCTTC.